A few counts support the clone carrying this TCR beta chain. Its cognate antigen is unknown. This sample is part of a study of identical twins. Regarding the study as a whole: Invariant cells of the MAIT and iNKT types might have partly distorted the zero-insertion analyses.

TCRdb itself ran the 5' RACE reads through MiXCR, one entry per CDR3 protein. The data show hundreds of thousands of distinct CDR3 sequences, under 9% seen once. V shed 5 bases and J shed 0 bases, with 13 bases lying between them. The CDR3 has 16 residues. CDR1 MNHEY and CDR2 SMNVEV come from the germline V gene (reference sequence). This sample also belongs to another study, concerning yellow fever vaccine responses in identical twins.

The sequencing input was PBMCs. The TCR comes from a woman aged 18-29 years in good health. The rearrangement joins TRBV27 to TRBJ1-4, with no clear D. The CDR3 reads CASSPLGRATNEKLFF. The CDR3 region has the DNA TGTGCCAGCAGTCCCCTTGGCAGAGCAACTAATGAAAAACTGTTTTTT.